This TCR beta chain was identified in a study of T cell responses to AZD1222 COVID-19 vaccine. There are 14 residues in the CDR3. Germline loops: CDR1 MNHNY, CDR2 SVGAGI (reference sequence). V gave up 5 bases and J gave up 7 bases; unmatched junction bases: 6. Measured with immunoSEQ multiplex PCR; TCRdb has only the in-frame clones, and not every one. This sample has approximately 150,000 clones, with about nine tenths found just once. This clone has just one count. The clonotype was recovered from an adult who received the AZD1222 COVID-19 vaccine. The chain is built from TRBV6-6 and TRBJ1-4; TRBD1 aligns across 8 bases. The sequencing used peripheral blood, collected 28 days after the second AZD1222 dose. The CDR3 DNA follows: TGTGCCAGCAGTCCTGGACAGGGTGGTGAAAAACTGTTTTTT. Amino acid sequence: CASSPGQGGEKLFF.